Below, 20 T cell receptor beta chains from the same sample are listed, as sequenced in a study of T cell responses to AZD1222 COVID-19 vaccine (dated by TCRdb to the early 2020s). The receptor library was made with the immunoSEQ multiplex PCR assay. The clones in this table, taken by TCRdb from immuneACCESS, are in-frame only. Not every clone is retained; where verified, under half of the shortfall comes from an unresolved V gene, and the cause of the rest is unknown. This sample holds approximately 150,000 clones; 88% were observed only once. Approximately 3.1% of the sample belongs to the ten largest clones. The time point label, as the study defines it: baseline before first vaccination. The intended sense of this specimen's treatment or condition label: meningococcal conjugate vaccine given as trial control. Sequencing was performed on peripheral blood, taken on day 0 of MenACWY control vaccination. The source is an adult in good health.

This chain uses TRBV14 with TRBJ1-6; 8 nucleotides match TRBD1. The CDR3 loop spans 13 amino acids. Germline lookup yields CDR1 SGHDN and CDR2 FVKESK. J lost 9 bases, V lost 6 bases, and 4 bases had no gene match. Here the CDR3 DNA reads TGTGCCAGCAGGTGGACAGGGAGTTCACCCCTCCACTTT. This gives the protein CASRWTGSSPLHF. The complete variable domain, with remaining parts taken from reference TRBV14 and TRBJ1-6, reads EAGVTQFPSHSVIEKGQTVTLRCDPISGHDNLYWYRRVMGKEIKFLLHFVKESKQDESGMPNNRFLAERTGGTYSTLKVQPAELEDSGVYFCASRWTGSSPLHFGNGTRLTVT.

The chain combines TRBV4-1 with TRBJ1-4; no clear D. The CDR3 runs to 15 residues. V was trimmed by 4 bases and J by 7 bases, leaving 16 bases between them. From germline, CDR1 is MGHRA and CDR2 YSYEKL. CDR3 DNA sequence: TGCGCCAGCAGCCCGTTCGCGGACCTAGTTGAAAAACTGTTTTTT. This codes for CASSPFADLVEKLFF.

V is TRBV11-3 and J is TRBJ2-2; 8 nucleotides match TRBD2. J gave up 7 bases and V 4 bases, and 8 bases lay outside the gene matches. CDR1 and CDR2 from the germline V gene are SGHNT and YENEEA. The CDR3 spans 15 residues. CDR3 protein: CASSSGGDLYGELFF. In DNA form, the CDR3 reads TGTGCCAGCAGCTCCGGGGGGGACCTCTACGGGGAGCTGTTTTTT.

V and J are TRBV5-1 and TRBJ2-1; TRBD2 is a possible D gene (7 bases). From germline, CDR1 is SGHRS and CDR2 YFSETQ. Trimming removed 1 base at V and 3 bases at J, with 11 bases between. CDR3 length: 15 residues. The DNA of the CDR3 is TGCGCCAGCAGCTTGACGGGGGGCCTCTACAATGAGCAGTTCTTC. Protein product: CASSLTGGLYNEQFF.

The CDR3 DNA reads as TGCGCCAGCAGCCCGACAGGGAACACTGAAGCTTTCTTT. This translates into CASSPTGNTEAFF. The chain recombines TRBV5-1 with TRBJ1-1, with a tentative D call TRBD1 (6 bases). Per germline, CDR1 SGHRS and CDR2 YFSETQ. This CDR3 is built from 13 residues. V lost 4 bases and J lost 1, with 8 bases in between.

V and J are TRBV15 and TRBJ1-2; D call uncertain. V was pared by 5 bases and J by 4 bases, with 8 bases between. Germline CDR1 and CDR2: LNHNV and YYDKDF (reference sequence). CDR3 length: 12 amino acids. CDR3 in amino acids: CATSAAGYGYTF. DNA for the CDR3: TGTGCCACCAGCGCCGCAGGCTATGGCTACACCTTC. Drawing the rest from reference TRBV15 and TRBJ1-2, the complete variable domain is DAMVIQNPRYQVTQFGKPVTLSCSQTLNHNVMYWYQQKSSQAPKLLFHYYDKDFNNEADTPDNFQSRRPNTSFCFLDIRSPGLGDTAMYLCATSAAGYGYTFGSGTRLTVV.

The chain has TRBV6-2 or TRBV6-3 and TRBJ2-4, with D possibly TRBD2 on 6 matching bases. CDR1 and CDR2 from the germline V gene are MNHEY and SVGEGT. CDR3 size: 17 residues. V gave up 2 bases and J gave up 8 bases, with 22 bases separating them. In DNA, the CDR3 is TGTGCCAGCAGTTACGCCTCCGACGGGAGAAGTTCGGACATTCAGTACTTC. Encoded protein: CASSYASDGRSSDIQYF.

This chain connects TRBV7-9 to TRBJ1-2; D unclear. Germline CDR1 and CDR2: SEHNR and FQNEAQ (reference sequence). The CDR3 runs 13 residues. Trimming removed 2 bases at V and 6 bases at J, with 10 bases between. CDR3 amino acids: CASSLRVSHGYTF. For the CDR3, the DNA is TGTGCCAGCAGCTTAAGAGTCTCTCATGGCTACACCTTC.

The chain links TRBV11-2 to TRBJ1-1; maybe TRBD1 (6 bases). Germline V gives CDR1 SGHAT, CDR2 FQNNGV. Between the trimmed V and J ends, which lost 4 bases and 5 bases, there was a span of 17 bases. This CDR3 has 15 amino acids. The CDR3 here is CASSSTRGLGTEAFF. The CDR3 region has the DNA TGTGCCAGCAGCTCAACCCGGGGGCTTGGGACTGAAGCTTTCTTT.

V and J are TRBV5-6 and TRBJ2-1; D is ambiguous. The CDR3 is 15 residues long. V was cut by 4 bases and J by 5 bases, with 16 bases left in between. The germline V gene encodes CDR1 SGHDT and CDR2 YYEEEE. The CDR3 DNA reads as TGTGCCAGCAGCCCTGACCCTGGGCGGAACAATGAGCAGTTCTTC. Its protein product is CASSPDPGRNNEQFF.

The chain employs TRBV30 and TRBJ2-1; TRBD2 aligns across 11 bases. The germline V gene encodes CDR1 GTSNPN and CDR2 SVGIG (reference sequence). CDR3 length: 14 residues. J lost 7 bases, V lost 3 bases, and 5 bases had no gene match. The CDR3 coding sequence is TGTGCCTGGAGCCGGGGACTAGCGGATAATGAGCAGTTCTTC. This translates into CAWSRGLADNEQFF.

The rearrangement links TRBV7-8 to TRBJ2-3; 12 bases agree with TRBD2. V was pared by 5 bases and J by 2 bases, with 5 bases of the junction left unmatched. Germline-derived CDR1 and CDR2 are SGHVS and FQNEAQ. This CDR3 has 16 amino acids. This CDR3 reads CASSRTSGVSTDTQYF. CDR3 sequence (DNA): TGTGCCAGCAGCCGGACTAGCGGGGTCTCCACAGATACGCAGTATTTT. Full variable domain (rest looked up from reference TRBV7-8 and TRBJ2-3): GAGVSQSPRYKVAKRGQDVALRCDPISGHVSLFWYQQALGQGPEFLTYFQNEAQLDKSGLPSDRFFAERPEGSVSTLKIQRTQQEDSAVYLCASSRTSGVSTDTQYFGPGTRLTVL.

The CDR3 sequence: CASSPEFDTEAFF. CDR3 DNA: TGTGCCAGCTCACCAGAGTTTGACACTGAAGCTTTCTTT. This chain uses TRBV18 with TRBJ1-1; no clear D gene. Between the trimmed V and J ends, which lost 2 bases and 3 bases, there was a span of 7 bases. CDR3 length: 13 amino acids. Germline V CDR1 and CDR2: KGHSH, LQKENI.

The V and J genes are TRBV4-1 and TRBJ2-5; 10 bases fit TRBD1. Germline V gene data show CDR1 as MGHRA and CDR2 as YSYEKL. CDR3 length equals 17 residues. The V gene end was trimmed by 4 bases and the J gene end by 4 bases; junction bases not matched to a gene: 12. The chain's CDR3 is CASSPTTSGQGRETQYF. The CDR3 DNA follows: TGCGCCAGCAGCCCCACTACCTCGGGACAGGGGAGAGAGACCCAGTACTTC.

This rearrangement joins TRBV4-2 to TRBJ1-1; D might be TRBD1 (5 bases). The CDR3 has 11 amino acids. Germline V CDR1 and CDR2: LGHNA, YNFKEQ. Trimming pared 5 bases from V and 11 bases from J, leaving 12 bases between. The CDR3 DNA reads TGTGCCAGCAGCGACAATCGGGGGGCTTTCTTT. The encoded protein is CASSDNRGAFF.

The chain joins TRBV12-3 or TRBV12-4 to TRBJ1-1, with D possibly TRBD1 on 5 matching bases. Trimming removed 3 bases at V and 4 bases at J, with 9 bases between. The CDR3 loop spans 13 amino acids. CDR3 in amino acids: CASSFGGGTEAFF. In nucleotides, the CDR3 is TGTGCCAGCAGTTTTGGTGGGGGCACTGAAGCTTTCTTT.

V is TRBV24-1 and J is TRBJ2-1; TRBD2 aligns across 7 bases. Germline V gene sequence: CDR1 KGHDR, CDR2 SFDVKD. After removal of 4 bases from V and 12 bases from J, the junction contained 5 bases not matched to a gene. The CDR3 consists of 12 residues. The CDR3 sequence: CATSDRTRAQFF. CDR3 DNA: TGTGCCACCAGTGACCGGACTAGGGCGCAGTTCTTC.

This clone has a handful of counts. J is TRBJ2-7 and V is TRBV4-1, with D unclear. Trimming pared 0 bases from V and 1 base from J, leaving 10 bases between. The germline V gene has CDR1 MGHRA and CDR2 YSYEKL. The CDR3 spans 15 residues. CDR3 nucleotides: TGCGCCAGCAGCCAAGAGTCCAGGTTATCCTACGAGCAGTACTTC. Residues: CASSQESRLSYEQYF.

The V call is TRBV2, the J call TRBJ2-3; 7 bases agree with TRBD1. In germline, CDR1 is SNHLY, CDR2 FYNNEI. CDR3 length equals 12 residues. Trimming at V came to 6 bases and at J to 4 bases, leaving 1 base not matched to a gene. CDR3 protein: CASRDRADTQYF. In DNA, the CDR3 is TGTGCCAGCAGAGACAGGGCAGATACGCAGTATTTT.

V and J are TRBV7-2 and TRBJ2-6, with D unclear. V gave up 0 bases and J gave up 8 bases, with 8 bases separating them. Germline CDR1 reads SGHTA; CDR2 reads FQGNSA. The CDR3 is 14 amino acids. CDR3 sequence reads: CASSLAIGPNVLTF. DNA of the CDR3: TGTGCCAGCAGCTTAGCTATAGGCCCCAACGTCCTGACTTTC. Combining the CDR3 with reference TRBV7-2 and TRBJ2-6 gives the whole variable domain GAGVSQSPSNKVTEKGKDVELRCDPISGHTALYWYRQSLGQGLEFLIYFQGNSAPDKSGLPSDRFSAERTGGSVSTLTIQRTQQEDSAVYLCASSLAIGPNVLTFGAGSRLTVL.